This entry lists 20 T cell receptor beta chains sequenced from one sample in a study of T cell repertoires in cytomegalovirus infection. Their target antigens are unknown. MiXCR, applied by TCRdb to the reads, yields one record per CDR3 protein. Among about 830,000 distinct CDR3 sequences listed, over 25% were seen once. The sequences come from cultured CD8+ T cells from PBMCs, collected from culture after CMV antigen stimulation. These receptors were obtained from a human donor in good health (CMV status not recorded). Some clones in this sample may be carry-over from other donors' samples.

The CDR3 loop is CSARPISYNEQFF. The DNA of the CDR3 is TGCAGTGCTAGACCTATCTCGTACAATGAGCAGTTCTTC. The chain recombines TRBV20-1 with TRBJ2-1; the D is unclear. Germline values: CDR1 DFQATT, CDR2 SNEGSKA (reference sequence). The CDR3 is 13 amino acids. With 2 bases removed from V and 4 bases from J, the gap between germline ends came to 9 bases.

This clonotype came up a few times. V usage is TRBV2 and J usage is TRBJ2-1; D ambiguous. CDR1 and CDR2 from the germline V gene are SNHLY and FYNNEI. V was pared by 0 bases and J by 3 bases, with 9 bases between. This CDR3 is 15 amino acids long. The CDR3: CASSEAQGSYNEQFF. CDR3 bases: TGTGCCAGCAGTGAAGCGCAAGGCAGCTACAATGAGCAGTTCTTC.

This clonotype was detected a few times. The rearrangement uses TRBV7-8 and TRBJ2-7, with 10 bases matching TRBD2. V shed 4 bases and J 1 base; nucleotides not matched to a gene: 16. The CDR3 has 19 residues. Germline assignment: CDR1 SGHVS and CDR2 FQNEAQ. DNA for the CDR3: TGTGCCAGCAGCTCTCCAAGTGGGCCAGTAGCGGGGGGTTCCTACGAGCAGTACTTC. This sequence encodes CASSSPSGPVAGGSYEQYF.

The chain links TRBV20-1 to TRBJ1-6, with D unclear. The CDR3 loop spans 17 amino acids. The V gene's germline CDR1 is DFQATT and CDR2 SNEGSKA (reference sequence). Trimming left V 3 bases short and J 0 bases short, with 15 bases between. The CDR3 DNA follows: TGCAGTGCTAGCCCTGACATTCAGAGCTCCTATAATTCACCCCTCCACTTT. Translation gives CSASPDIQSSYNSPLHF.

Note on this clonotype: A clone one base away is much larger, so this may be a read error. This chain links TRBV7-2 with TRBJ2-3; TRBD2 matches at 15 bases. This CDR3 spans 19 amino acids. CDR1 SGHTA and CDR2 FQGNSA come from the germline V gene. The CDR3 loop is CVSSLALGLAGGPSDTQYF. The DNA for the CDR3 is TGTGTCAGCAGCTTAGCCCTCGGACTAGCGGGGGGGCCGTCAGATACGCAGTATTTT.

The chain is built from TRBV7-2 and TRBJ1-1; possibly TRBD1 for D (6 bases). The germline gives CDR1 SGHTA, CDR2 FQGNSA. The CDR3 extends over 12 amino acids. The V and J ends lost 5 bases and 11 bases respectively, with 15 bases between them. CDR3: CASSPAGGLAFF. DNA of the CDR3: TGTGCCAGCAGCCCGGCGGGGGGGCTGGCTTTCTTT.

To note about this clonotype: This sequence may be a read error, since a much larger clone differs from it by one base. This chain connects TRBV7-4 to TRBJ2-3, with D possibly TRBD2 on 6 matching bases. Germline loops: CDR1 SGHVT, CDR2 SQSDAQ. CDR3 length equals 17 residues. The CDR3 DNA reads TGTGTCAGCAGCCCGGACGGAGGGGCGCTTAGCACAGATACGCAGTATTTT. Translated, it gives CVSSPDGGALSTDTQYF.

Concerning this clonotype: A read error may produce the germline difference seen at one junction end. The chain joins TRBV5-6 to TRBJ1-1; weak D call: TRBD1 (6 bases). Germline loops: CDR1 SGHDT, CDR2 YYEEEE. This CDR3 comprises 14 residues. The CDR3 coding sequence is TGTGTCAGCAGCTTTTCAGGGGACCGCACTGAAGCTTTCTTT. Protein sequence: CVSSFSGDRTEAFF.

The chain recombines TRBV5-1 with TRBJ2-1; D may match TRBD1 or TRBD2 (5 bases each). There are 15 residues in the CDR3. Trimming cost V 0 bases and J 3 bases, with 10 bases left between them. Germline assignment: CDR1 SGHRS and CDR2 YFSETQ. CDR3 in amino acids: CASSLAGPLYNEQFF. The CDR3 nucleotides read TGCGCCAGCAGCTTGGCGGGGCCCCTCTACAATGAGCAGTTCTTC.

The CDR3 region has the DNA TGTGCCAGCAGCCCGAAAACTGGGGGCGATTCCTACGAGCAGTACTTC. This encodes CASSPKTGGDSYEQYF. The chain joins TRBV7-9 to TRBJ2-7, with a weak D call TRBD1 (6 bases). This CDR3 spans 16 amino acids. In germline, CDR1 is SEHNR, CDR2 FQNEAQ (reference sequence). V gave up 5 bases and J gave up 1 base, with 18 bases separating them.

The chain links TRBV20-1 to TRBJ2-3, with a possible D match to TRBD2 (6 bases). Per the germline V gene, CDR1 is DFQATT and CDR2 is SNEGSKA (reference sequence). Trimming took off 1 base at V and 1 base at J, with 9 bases between the two ends. The CDR3 is made up of 14 amino acids. The CDR3 protein is CSARGDLRTDTQYF. Written as DNA, the CDR3 is TGCAGTGCTAGAGGGGACTTACGCACAGATACGCAGTATTTT.

This clonotype was observed a few times. The V call is TRBV12-3 or TRBV12-4, the J call TRBJ2-7; TRBD2 matches 14 bases. V shed 9 bases, J shed 2 bases, and the junction held 6 bases outside the gene matches. The CDR3 is made up of 15 amino acids. In DNA form, the CDR3 reads TGTGCCAGGGTACGACTAGCGGGGGGGGCCTACGAGCAGTACGTC. Translation: CARVRLAGGAYEQYV.

CDR3 coding DNA: TGTGCCAGCAGCCAAGACTGGGCGGGTGGGACAGATACGCAGTATTTT. Translated: CASSQDWAGGTDTQYF. This chain joins TRBV3-1 and TRBJ2-3, with TRBD2 as a possible D gene (5 bases). Germline CDR1 and CDR2: LGHDT and YNNKEL (reference sequence). This CDR3 contains 16 residues. The V end lost 0 bases, the J end lost 3 bases, and 13 bases lay between the germline ends.

CDR3 bases: TGCGCCAGCAGCCCTCAGGGAGGGGCGCTATACGAGCAGTACTTC. Residues: CASSPQGGALYEQYF. The chain recombines TRBV4-1 with TRBJ2-7; 7 bases match TRBD2. The trim removed 4 bases at V and 4 bases at J, leaving 10 bases unmatched. Per germline, CDR1 MGHRA and CDR2 YSYEKL. This CDR3 has 15 residues.

The rearrangement joins TRBV6-1 to TRBJ1-6; TRBD1 matches 10 bases. CDR3 size: 15 residues. Germline CDR1 and CDR2: MNHNS and SASEGT. The junction had 8 bases not matched to a gene; V was cut back by 8 bases and J by 7 bases. This CDR3 reads CASRGGQGPNSPLHF. The CDR3 DNA reads as TGTGCCAGCCGGGGGGGACAGGGGCCCAATTCACCCCTCCACTTT.

This sequence joins TRBV7-6 and TRBJ2-3, with TRBD2 matching 9 bases. Germline values: CDR1 SGHVS, CDR2 FNYEAQ. J lost 1 base, V lost 3 bases, and 5 bases had no gene match. The length of the CDR3 is 16 residues. For the CDR3, the DNA is TGTGCCAGCAGCTTCTACGGCGGGGGGGGCACAGATACGCAGTATTTT. Translating gives CASSFYGGGGTDTQYF.

This clonotype was seen only a few times. The V call is TRBV7-9, the J call TRBJ2-2; a weak D match, TRBD2 (7 bases). The CDR3 totals 16 residues. The V gene lost 4 bases and the J gene lost 8 bases, with 20 bases spanning the gap. Germline lookup yields CDR1 SEHNR and CDR2 FQNEAQ (reference sequence). The CDR3 coding sequence is TGTGCCAGCAGCTCCAGGGGAGCGGGGAACGGAGGGGAGCTGTTTTTT. Protein product: CASSSRGAGNGGELFF.

The sample holds a few counts of this clonotype. As DNA, the CDR3 is TGTGCCAGCAGCCCAGTTCAGCGCACGTTGAACACTGAAGCTTTCTTT. Translation: CASSPVQRTLNTEAFF. The V call is TRBV6-2 or TRBV6-3, the J call TRBJ1-1, with D hard to call. The CDR3 sequence is 16 residues long. The ends were cut back, 6 bases at V and 0 bases at J, with 17 bases in the middle. Germline V CDR1 and CDR2: MNHEY, SVGEGT.

The chain uses TRBV5-4 and TRBJ2-3, with 7 bases lining up with TRBD2. V was clipped by 1 base and J by 5 bases; unmatched bases: 7. CDR3 length equals 15 residues. Germline CDR1 and CDR2: SGHNT and YYREEE (reference sequence). The CDR3 DNA follows: TGTGCCAGCAGCTTGACTCCGGGGGGAGGAGATACGCAGTATTTT. Translation gives CASSLTPGGGDTQYF.

CDR3 in amino acids: CASRQSSTSGGRETQYF. The CDR3 DNA sequence: TGTGCCAGCCGCCAGAGCTCGACAAGCGGGGGACGAGAGACCCAGTACTTC. V usage is TRBV12-3 or TRBV12-4 and J usage is TRBJ2-5; TRBD2 matches 8 bases. This CDR3 region has 17 residues. V lost 8 bases and J lost 4; bases outside the gene matches: 18.